This TCR beta chain was identified in a study of Ad26.COV2.S vaccination and SARS-CoV-2 variants. In the study overall: The donor was enrolled in the Ad26.COV2.S arm of the COV1001 trial. Doses of Ad26.COV2.S were injected into muscle once or twice, 56 days apart.

Treatment in this sample: some 20 received Ad26.COV2.S at low or high dose, single or two shots; about 5 received placebo; per-sample allocation not given. Day 63 after the first injection of vaccine or placebo was the sampling time. J was trimmed by 4 bases and V by 1 base; bases with no gene match: 4. The CDR3 spans 15 residues. CDR1 is SEHNR and CDR2 is FQNEAQ in the germline V gene (reference sequence). The repertoire was sequenced with immunoSEQ multiplex PCR; TCRdb's copy has only in-frame clones and lacks some. The sample consists of around 300,000 clones, 88% of them appearing once. To note about this clone: Its matching antigen is unknown. The sample contains more than one DNA sequence encoding this CDR3.

Findings and limits, study-wide: Researchers cautioned that TCR breadth and depth analyses may have underestimated total T cell responses. Following vaccination, spike-specific CD8+ and CD4+ T cell responses reportedly exhibited substantial breadth.

The sequence was obtained from a person between 18 and 59 years old who received the Ad26.COV2.S COVID-19 vaccine or a placebo. The rearrangement uses TRBV7-9 and TRBJ1-5, with TRBD1 matching over 7 bases. This specimen consisted of peripheral blood, obtained in a trial of Ad26.COV2.S vaccine versus placebo. CDR3 nucleotide sequence: TGTGCCAGCAGCTTAGAGGGGGCGCGAAATCAGCCCCAGCATTTT. Amino acid sequence: CASSLEGARNQPQHF.